This T cell receptor (beta chain) was captured in a study of cytomegalovirus exposure and HLA in healthy donors. Overall study: Inside one of the first data releases sat around 85 million unique TCRs taken from HLA-typed donors. In terms of ancestry, the Caucasian-associated cluster contained about 80% of the approximately 400 genotyped donors. General study findings and limits: With DRB1 most and HLA-C fewest, TCR association rates differed between HLA loci in a later analysis. Most subjects had HLA-A and HLA-B alleles reportedly predicted accurately by TCR beta sequences.

The primer mix had 60 Vbeta and 13 Jbeta primers. Using immunoSEQ multiplex PCR, the repertoire was profiled, and TCRdb retains in-frame clones only, with some absent. Counted here are under 130,000 clones, roughly 69% occurring once; the ten biggest clones make up about 2.6%. Concerning this clone: The antigen is undetermined.

Trimming took off 2 bases at V and 4 bases at J, with 12 bases between the two ends. The CDR3 length is 15 residues. The germline V gene encodes CDR1 MNHEY and CDR2 SVGAGI. Sequenced material: PBMCs. The chain combines TRBV6-5 with TRBJ2-1, with a tentative D call TRBD2 (6 bases). The receptor's source is a man aged 45-65 years in good health and CMV-seropositive. The CDR3 region has the DNA TGTGCCAGCAGTTACACGGCTAGCGCTTACAATGAGCAGTTCTTC. It translates to CASSYTASAYNEQFF.